A selection of T cell receptor beta chains follows, all from one sample in a study of molecular identifiers for immune sequencing clone quantification. TCRdb analysed the PCR reads with MiXCR anew, one entry per CDR3 protein. The sample holds 70,000 to 90,000 distinct CDR3 sequences, roughly a fifth seen once. The sample taken for sequencing was naive CD8+ T cells from blood, with Jurkat cell RNA spiked in. Receptors were obtained from a human donor in good health. Some libraries in this study had Jurkat cell RNA spiked in. The CDR3 runs from the conserved cysteine through the conserved F or W. D genes are given only for firm matches. Clone sizes are given selectively: once, few, many, or a class where the clone is expanded.

>TRBJ2-2|14|.|TRBD1|TRBV7-9
TGTGCCAGCAGCTCGCGACAGGGCGTAGGGGAGCTGTTTTTT
CASSSRQGVGELFF
>TRBJ2-7|15|many|TRBD1|TRBV20-1
TGCAGTGCTCGAGACATGGACAGGGGGCTCTACGAGCAGTACTTC
CSARDMDRGLYEQYF
>TRBJ2-3|14|many|TRBD1|TRBV27
TGTGCCAGCAGTTCACAGGGGAGCACAGATACGCAGTATTTT
CASSSQGSTDTQYF
>TRBJ1-6|16|few|.|TRBV6-2/TRBV6-3
TGTGCCAGCAGTTCCCCAGGGGTAAGGGATAATTCACCCCTCCACTTT
CASSSPGVRDNSPLHF
>TRBJ2-5|13|many|TRBD1|TRBV7-9
TGTGCCAGCAGACCGACAGGGGGTGAGACCCAGTACTTC
CASRPTGGETQYF
>TRBJ2-2|21|.|TRBD2|TRBV7-9
TGTGCCAGCAGCTTAGGATCCCTACTAACTAGCGGGAGGGCCTACACCGGGGAGCTGTTTTTT
CASSLGSLLTSGRAYTGELFF
>TRBJ2-1|15|.|.|TRBV27
TGTGCCAGCAGTTTCTCGGGGGTCGCCTACAATGAGCAGTTCTTC
CASSFSGVAYNEQFF
>TRBJ2-7|17|few|TRBD2|TRBV18
TGTGCCAGCTCTCGACTAGCGGGAGAGTCAAGGGACTACGAGCAGTACTTC
CASSRLAGESRDYEQYF
>TRBJ2-5|15|.|.|TRBV7-9
TGTGCCAGCAGCTTCTTCGGCGGGGCCCAAGAGACCCAGTACTTC
CASSFFGGAQETQYF
>TRBJ1-4|14|.|.|TRBV7-6
TGTGCCAGCAGCTCCGGACCCCTCGGGGGAGGACTGTTTTTT
CASSSGPLGGGLFF
>TRBJ2-2|14|.|.|TRBV11-1
TGTGCCAGCAGCTTTTACATTCAGGGAGGGGAGCTGTTTTTT
CASSFYIQGGELFF
>TRBJ2-1|15|few|.|TRBV20-1
TGCAGTGCTCCTCTGGGTCTTGGGGCTTTCAATGAGCAGTTCTTC
CSAPLGLGAFNEQFF
>TRBJ2-5|16|many|.|TRBV7-6
TGTGCCAGCAGCTTAGTCATTCGGGACCTCTCAGAGACCCAGTACTTC
CASSLVIRDLSETQYF
>TRBJ2-2|15|few|.|TRBV12-3/TRBV12-4
TGTGCCAGCAGTCCAGCAGTAGTGGTACCCGGGGAGCCGTTTTTT
CASSPAVVVPGEPFF
>TRBJ2-7|14|.|.|TRBV20-1
TGCAGTGCTCCCGGGAACAGGGCCTCCTACGAGCAGCACTTC
CSAPGNRASYEQHF
>TRBJ2-6|17|once|.|TRBV19
TGTGCCAGTAGTTTACTAAACTACGGGGCTGGGGCCAACGTCCTGACTTTC
CASSLLNYGAGANVLTF
>TRBJ1-1|15|many|.|TRBV12-3/TRBV12-4
TGTGCCAGCAGCGTAGTTGGGTTCCCGGGGACTGAAGCTTTCTTT
CASSVVGFPGTEAFF
>TRBJ2-1|19|.|TRBD2|TRBV7-9
TGTGCCAGCAGCCGCCGGACTAGCGGGAGGGCCCCAGTGTACAATGAGCAGTTCTTC
CASSRRTSGRAPVYNEQFF
>TRBJ2-1|15|.|TRBD2|TRBV11-2
TGTGCCAGCAGCCCGATAGCGGGACCCCACAATGAGCAGTTCTTC
CASSPIAGPHNEQFF
>TRBJ2-1|13|few|.|TRBV7-9
TGTGCCAGCAGCCCGACAAGGGCCAATGAGCAGTTCTTC
CASSPTRANEQFF
>TRBJ2-5|13|many|.|TRBV7-9
TGTGCCATCCGGTCGATCGGCACGGAGACCCAGTACTTC
CAIRSIGTETQYF
>TRBJ2-7|12|few|TRBD1|TRBV12-3/TRBV12-4
TGTGCCAGCAGGACAGGGGGGTCCGAGCAGTACTTC
CASRTGGSEQYF
>TRBJ2-3|11|many|.|TRBV2
TGTGCGCCCTGGGTGGCAAATACGCAGTATTTT
CAPWVANTQYF
>TRBJ2-3|16|many|TRBD1|TRBV7-9
TGTGCCAGCAGCCCCTCCAGGGGGTCCCCAGAAGATACGCAGTATTTT
CASSPSRGSPEDTQYF
>TRBJ1-4|14|many|.|TRBV7-2
TGTGCCAGCAGCGAGACAGCCCTGGATGAAAAACTGTTTTTT
CASSETALDEKLFF
>TRBJ2-7|13|.|.|TRBV5-4
TGTGCCAGCACCTCTATGGGGTCCTACGAGCAGTACTTC
CASTSMGSYEQYF
>TRBJ1-4|14|.|TRBD1|TRBV5-1
TGCACCAGCAGCTTTGCAGGGGGTAATGAAAAACTGTTTTTT
CTSSFAGGNEKLFF
>TRBJ2-1|15|.|.|TRBV19
TGTGCCAGTAGTATGGATCAGGGGGGACCAAATGAGCAGTTCTTC
CASSMDQGGPNEQFF
>TRBJ1-5|14|.|.|TRBV5-3
TGTGCCAGTAGCTTGCACGGGTTCAATCAGCCCCAGCATTTT
CASSLHGFNQPQHF
>TRBJ2-1|16|few|TRBD2|TRBV5-1
TGCGCCAGCAGCCTCTCCAGCGGGGGGGTTCTGAATGAGCAGTTCTTC
CASSLSSGGVLNEQFF
>TRBJ2-3|13|.|TRBD1|TRBV4-1
TGCGCCAGCAGCGGGACAGGCACAGGTACGCAGTATTTT
CASSGTGTGTQYF
>TRBJ2-5|20|many|.|TRBV6-2/TRBV6-3
TGTGCCAGCAGTTATACAGGCACCCTTTACCGACGACTAGATCCTGAGACCCAGTACTTC
CASSYTGTLYRRLDPETQYF
>TRBJ2-3|15|.|.|TRBV7-2
TGTGCCAGCAGCACTACCCAAACTAGCACAGATACGCAGTATTTT
CASSTTQTSTDTQYF
>TRBJ1-5|14|many|.|TRBV18
TGTGCCAGCTCACCACCGGGGCAGGGTCAGCCCCAGCATTTT
CASSPPGQGQPQHF
>TRBJ1-2|14|few|TRBD1|TRBV7-9
TGTGCCAGCAGCTCGAGGACAGGGGAGGATGGCTACACCTTC
CASSSRTGEDGYTF
>TRBJ2-7|16|.|TRBD2|TRBV19
TGTGCCAGTAGTATCGGACTAGCGGGAGAATCCTACGAGCAGTACTTC
CASSIGLAGESYEQYF
>TRBJ1-2|16|.|.|TRBV5-3
TGTGCCAGCAGCCCAATGGAGGTTGTGTCAGACTGTGGCTACACCTTC
CASSPMEVVSDCGYTF
>TRBJ2-7|12|many|.|TRBV11-1
TGTGCCAGCAGCTATGGGGGTGACGAGCAGTACTTC
CASSYGGDEQYF
>TRBJ2-7|14|.|.|TRBV11-2
TGTGCCAGCAGCTATCACGGGGGCGGCTACGAGCAGTACTTC
CASSYHGGGYEQYF
>TRBJ2-7|15|once|TRBD2|TRBV11-3
TGTGCCAGCAGCTCCCCGGGGGGGAGGCTACGGGAGCAGTACTTC
CASSSPGGRLREQYF
>TRBJ2-1|15|many|.|TRBV7-9
TGTGCCAGCAGCTTAGTGGAGGGATCCTACAATGAGCAGTTCTTC
CASSLVEGSYNEQFF
>TRBJ2-1|16|.|TRBD2|TRBV6-2/TRBV6-3
TGTGCCAGCAGTTACCTAGCGGCTCATGCTAGCAATGAGCAGTTCTTC
CASSYLAAHASNEQFF
>TRBJ1-2|16|few|.|TRBV12-3/TRBV12-4
TGTGCCAGCAGTTTAGTGGCGGCAGGGTCTAACTATGGCTACACCTTC
CASSLVAAGSNYGYTF
>TRBJ2-2|12|few|.|TRBV12-5
TGTGCTAGTGGCACTAACACCGGGGAGCTGTTTTTT
CASGTNTGELFF
>TRBJ2-1|15|.|.|TRBV19
TGTGCCAGTAGTATAGGGTCGGGGGGCGCGGATGAGCAGTTCTTC
CASSIGSGGADEQFF
>TRBJ2-5|16|.|TRBD2|TRBV3-1
TGTGCCAGCAGCAATACAATCGGGACTAGCCAAGAGACCCAGTACTTC
CASSNTIGTSQETQYF
>TRBJ2-2|14|many|.|TRBV4-1
TGCGCCAGCAGCCAATCTATGCAGGCCGGGGAGCTGTTTTTT
CASSQSMQAGELFF
>TRBJ2-3|17|many|TRBD2|TRBV7-9
TGTGCCAGCAGCTTAGCGCCGGGGGGTGCGGAGACAGATACGCAGTATTTT
CASSLAPGGAETDTQYF
>TRBJ1-1|17|few|.|TRBV19
TGTGCCAGTGTGGCCATGGTGATCGGAAGTGTGAACACTGAAGCTTTCTTT
CASVAMVIGSVNTEAFF